Shown below are 20 T cell receptor beta chains from a single sample sequenced in a study of blood T cell repertoires in COVID-19. Sequenced by immunoSEQ multiplex PCR; TCRdb stores in-frame clones only, minus some. The table includes 120,000 to 150,000 clones, around 83% detected once. The source material was peripheral blood. These receptors were collected from a human donor with acute or convalescent COVID-19. The donor label of this sample is uncertain.

The V and J genes are TRBV24-1 and TRBJ1-6; maybe TRBD1 (5 bases). The length of the CDR3 is 18 residues. Trimming took 1 base from V and 2 from J, leaving 14 bases between them. Germline CDR1 is KGHDR and CDR2 is SFDVKD. In nucleotides, the CDR3 is TGTGCCACCAGTGATTTCCGACAGACCGCCACCTATAATTCACCCCTCCACTTT. Protein product: CATSDFRQTATYNSPLHF.

This clone came up a few times. The chain links TRBV6-2 or TRBV6-3 to TRBJ2-5, with TRBD1 as a possible D gene (7 bases). V lost 6 bases to trimming and J lost 1 base, with 24 bases between them. Germline assignment: CDR1 MNHEY and CDR2 SVGEGT. The CDR3 runs 18 residues. In DNA form, the CDR3 reads TGTGCCAGCAGCCCACCGACCCGACAGGGAGGTTTCCAAGAGACCCAGTACTTC. This translates into CASSPPTRQGGFQETQYF.

The V and J genes are TRBV10-1 and TRBJ1-3; D remains ambiguous. The V end was cut by 6 bases, the J end by 1 base, with 13 bases between. This CDR3 comprises 15 residues. Germline CDR1 and CDR2: WNHNN and SYGVQD (reference sequence). The CDR3: CASRSSTKSGNTIYF. CDR3 in DNA: TGCGCCAGCAGAAGCTCCACGAAATCTGGAAACACCATATATTTT.

This chain links TRBV6-2 or TRBV6-3 with TRBJ2-3, with D possibly matching TRBD2 (6 bases). Germline values: CDR1 MNHEY, CDR2 SVGEGT. This CDR3 spans 14 amino acids. Trimming shortened V by 2 bases and J by 5 bases, and 11 bases separated the two germline ends. The CDR3 loop reads CASSYVGSGDTQYF. The CDR3 coding sequence is TGTGCCAGCAGTTACGTTGGTAGCGGAGATACGCAGTATTTT.

In this sample, this clone turned up a few times. The V gene is TRBV2, the J gene TRBJ2-3; the match to TRBD1 covers 10 bases. Germline lookup yields CDR1 SNHLY and CDR2 FYNNEI. The CDR3 contains 17 residues. Unmatched junction bases numbered 10, after V lost 3 bases and J lost 4 bases. The CDR3 loop reads CASSEGQGRPMADTQYF. Here the CDR3 DNA reads TGTGCCAGCAGTGAGGGACAGGGGAGACCTATGGCAGATACGCAGTATTTT.

J is TRBJ2-3 and V is TRBV5-1; TRBD2 matches at 11 bases. After removal of 0 bases from V and 3 bases from J, the junction contained 12 bases not matched to a gene. The CDR3 length is 19 residues. Germline CDR1 reads SGHRS; CDR2 reads YFSETQ. This chain's CDR3 is CASSLESGTSGSRTDTQYF. CDR3 DNA sequence: TGCGCCAGCAGCTTGGAATCAGGGACTAGCGGTTCAAGGACAGATACGCAGTATTTT.

The J gene is TRBJ2-7, the V gene TRBV7-9; 7 nucleotides align to TRBD2. V was pared by 4 bases and J by 2 bases, with 8 bases of the junction left unmatched. The CDR3 covers 15 residues. Germline CDR1 SEHNR, CDR2 FQNEAQ (reference sequence). The CDR3 loop is CASSSERGGPYEQYF. The CDR3, as DNA: TGTGCCAGCAGCTCGGAGCGGGGTGGCCCCTACGAGCAGTACTTC.

There are a few counts of this clone. This chain links TRBV5-6 with TRBJ2-2; D not certain. CDR1 SGHDT and CDR2 YYEEEE come from the germline V gene. The CDR3 consists of 14 residues. Trimming took off 0 bases at V and 7 bases at J, with 10 bases between the two ends. CDR3 sequence (DNA): TGTGCCAGCAGCTTGGGGGCCACCGGCGGGGAGCTGTTTTTT. It translates to CASSLGATGGELFF. Filled out from reference TRBV5-6 and TRBJ2-2, the complete variable domain reads DAGVTQSPTHLIKTRGQQVTLRCSPKSGHDTVSWYQQALGQGPQFIFQYYEEEERQRGNFPDRFSGHQFPNYSSELNVNALLLGDSALYLCASSLGATGGELFFGEGSRLTVL.

The chain combines TRBV18 with TRBJ2-5, with a possible D match to TRBD1 (5 bases). CDR3 length: 14 residues. V gave up 3 bases and J gave up 1 base, with 9 bases separating them. CDR1 KGHSH and CDR2 LQKENI come from the germline V gene. The CDR3: CASSPKDTQETQYF. In nucleotides, the CDR3 is TGTGCCAGCTCACCGAAGGACACCCAAGAGACCCAGTACTTC. Supplemented by reference TRBV18 and TRBJ2-5, the full variable domain reads NAGVMQNPRHLVRRRGQEARLRCSPMKGHSHVYWYRQLPEEGLKFMVYLQKENIIDESGMPKERFSAEFPKEGPSILRIQQVVRGDSAAYFCASSPKDTQETQYFGPGTRLLVL.

This chain joins TRBV3-1 (or the pseudogene TRBV3-2) and TRBJ2-7; tentatively, D is TRBD2 (5 bases). The CDR3 is 17 amino acids. CDR1 LGHDT and CDR2 YNNKEL come from the germline V gene (reference sequence). V gave up 4 bases and J gave up 3 bases, with 22 bases separating them. CDR3 in DNA: TGTGCCAGCAGCCTCGAGGGATGCACCGATATGAACTACGAGCAGTACTTC. Its translation: CASSLEGCTDMNYEQYF.

The chain combines TRBV6-6 with TRBJ1-1; D not resolved. The CDR3 is 12 residues long. Germline CDR1 is MNHNY and CDR2 is SVGAGI (reference sequence). V gave up 5 bases and J gave up 4 bases, with 8 bases separating them. This chain's CDR3 is CASSRESTEAFF. In DNA form, the CDR3 reads TGTGCCAGCAGTCGGGAGAGCACTGAAGCTTTCTTT.

V usage is TRBV12-3 or TRBV12-4 and J usage is TRBJ1-2; 7 bases align to TRBD1. The CDR3 is 13 amino acids. V lost 4 bases and J lost 2; bases outside the gene matches: 1. CDR3: CASSWDRNYGYTF. For the CDR3, the DNA is TGTGCCAGCAGTTGGGACAGAAACTATGGCTACACCTTC.

The J gene is TRBJ1-2, the V gene TRBV6-6; 9 positions match TRBD1. V lost 5 bases to trimming and J lost 14 bases; unmatched junction nucleotides: 12. CDR1 and CDR2 (germline): MNHNY, SVGAGI (reference sequence). The CDR3 loop spans 13 amino acids. The CDR3 sequence: CASSVPGQGGRTF. CDR3 nucleotides: TGTGCCAGCAGTGTGCCGGGACAGGGAGGCCGAACCTTC.

The rearrangement links TRBV27 to TRBJ1-1; D ambiguous. V was trimmed by 3 bases and J by 4 bases, leaving 9 bases between them. CDR3 length: 13 residues. Per germline, CDR1 MNHEY and CDR2 SMNVEV (reference sequence). DNA of the CDR3: TGTGCCAGCAGTTTCGCCACGGGCACTGAAGCTTTCTTT. It encodes CASSFATGTEAFF.

The chain recombines TRBV6-5 with TRBJ2-2; the D is unclear. The germline V gene has CDR1 MNHEY and CDR2 SVGAGI. CDR3 length: 14 amino acids. V lost 2 bases and J lost 8, with 12 bases in between. CDR3 sequence: CASSYGSADGELFF. CDR3 coding DNA: TGTGCCAGCAGTTACGGTTCGGCGGATGGGGAGCTGTTTTTT.

This clone was picked up a small number of times. J is TRBJ2-3 and V is TRBV11-2; 7 nucleotides match TRBD2. This CDR3 is built from 17 residues. J was trimmed by 4 bases and V by 1 base; bases with no gene match: 11. CDR1 and CDR2 (germline): SGHAT, FQNNGV. CDR3 bases: TGTGCCAGCAGCTTAGTATTCGCGGGAGTCGTTGCAGATACGCAGTATTTT. As protein: CASSLVFAGVVADTQYF.

The gene calls are TRBV7-3 and TRBJ1-4; 7 bases are shared with TRBD1. Unmatched junction bases numbered 8, after V lost 5 bases and J lost 8 bases. Germline assignment: CDR1 SGHTA and CDR2 FQGTGA. The CDR3 loop spans 14 amino acids. CDR3: CASSPDRASEKLFF. DNA of the CDR3: TGTGCCAGCAGCCCCGACAGGGCGTCCGAAAAACTGTTTTTT.

V gene TRBV5-6 combines with J gene TRBJ2-3, with D maybe TRBD2 (6 bases). The CDR3 totals 15 residues. The germline gives CDR1 SGHDT, CDR2 YYEEEE. V lost 3 bases, J lost 5 bases, and 16 bases lay in between. CDR3 DNA sequence: TGTGCCAGCAGCTCGATAGCTGGGACTCAAGATACGCAGTATTTT. Translated: CASSSIAGTQDTQYF.

The chain combines TRBV7-9 with TRBJ2-3, with a weak D call TRBD2 (7 bases). Germline assignment: CDR1 SEHNR and CDR2 FQNEAQ (reference sequence). CDR3 length equals 15 residues. Trimming removed 5 bases at V and 2 bases at J, with 14 bases between. The CDR3 DNA reads TGTGCCAGCAGCCGTTGGGGGGGGGCCACAGATACGCAGTATTTT. Amino acid sequence: CASSRWGGATDTQYF.

The chain has TRBV18 and TRBJ1-4; possible D gene TRBD1, 5 bases. CDR1 and CDR2 from the germline V gene are KGHSH and LQKENI. The CDR3 contains 14 residues. Between the trimmed V and J ends, which lost 3 bases and 8 bases, there was a span of 13 bases. CDR3 loop: CASSPGGGAEKLFF. Written as DNA, the CDR3 is TGTGCCAGCTCACCCGGGGGAGGTGCGGAAAAACTGTTTTTT.